This T cell receptor (beta chain) stems from a study of regulatory T cells in long-lasting Graves disease. Study-level background: Duration of antithyroid drug therapy among newly diagnosed Graves' patients was under 3 months.

Regarding the study as a whole: Favored usage of TRBV28, TRBJ1-2 and TRBJ2-5 was recorded in persistent disease.

For this clonotype: The antigen remains unidentified.

This CDR3 has 12 amino acids. Per the germline V gene, CDR1 is KGHDR and CDR2 is SFDVKD. V lost 6 bases, J lost 6 bases, and 9 bases lay in between. With iRepertoire HTBI primers and Arm-PCR of CDR3 regions, TCR beta libraries were built. TCRdb recomputed calls from the multiplex PCR reads with MiXCR, one row per CDR3 protein. There are approximately 400,000 distinct CDR3 sequences in the sample; more than 13% occur only once, and 16% lies in the top ten. Time point specified: newly diagnosed GD, antithyroid drugs for less than 3 months. The TCR library was made from RNA extracted from PBMCs. The same data also contributed to another study, on T cells in Graves' hyperthyroidism and ophthalmopathy. Turning to that study: Stability of Graves' hyperthyroidism was defined as absent ophthalmopathy progression within 18 months. Diagnoses used clinical symptoms, serum thyroxine and TRAb, thyroid ultrasound and orbital computed tomography.

This receptor was obtained from a woman in her 30s with Graves disease. V gene TRBV24-1 combines with J gene TRBJ2-3; D unresolved. The specimen comprised peripheral blood mononuclear cells (PBMCs), sampled at new diagnosis, from a patient treated with antithyroid drugs. CDR3 residues: CATSMLGDTQYF. As DNA, the CDR3 is TGTGCCACCAGTATGTTGGGCGATACGCAGTATTTT.